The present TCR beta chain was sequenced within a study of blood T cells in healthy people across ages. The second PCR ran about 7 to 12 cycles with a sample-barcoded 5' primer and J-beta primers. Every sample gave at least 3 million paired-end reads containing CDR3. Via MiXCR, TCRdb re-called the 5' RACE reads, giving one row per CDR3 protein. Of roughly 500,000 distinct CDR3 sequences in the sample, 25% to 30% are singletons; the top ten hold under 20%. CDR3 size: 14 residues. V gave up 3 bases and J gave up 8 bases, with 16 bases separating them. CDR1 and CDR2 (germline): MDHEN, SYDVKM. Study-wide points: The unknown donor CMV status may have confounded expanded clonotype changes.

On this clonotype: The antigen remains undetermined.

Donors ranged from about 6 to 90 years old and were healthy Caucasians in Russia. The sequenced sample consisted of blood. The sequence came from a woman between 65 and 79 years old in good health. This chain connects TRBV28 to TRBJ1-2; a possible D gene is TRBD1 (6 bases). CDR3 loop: CASSFGLLQGGYTF. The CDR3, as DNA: TGTGCCAGCAGTTTTGGCCTCCTCCAGGGGGGCTACACCTTC.